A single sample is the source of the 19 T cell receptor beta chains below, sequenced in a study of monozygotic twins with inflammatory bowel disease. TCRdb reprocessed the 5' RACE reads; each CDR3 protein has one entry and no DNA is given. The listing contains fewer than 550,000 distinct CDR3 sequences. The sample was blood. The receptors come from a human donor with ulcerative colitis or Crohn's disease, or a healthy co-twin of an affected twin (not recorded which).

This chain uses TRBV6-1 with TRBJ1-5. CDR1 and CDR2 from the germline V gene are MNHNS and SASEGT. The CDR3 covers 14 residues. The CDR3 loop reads CATGRTGINQPQHF.

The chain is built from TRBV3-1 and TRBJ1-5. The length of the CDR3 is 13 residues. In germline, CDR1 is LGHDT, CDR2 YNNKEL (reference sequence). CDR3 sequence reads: CASSRLRGQPQHF.

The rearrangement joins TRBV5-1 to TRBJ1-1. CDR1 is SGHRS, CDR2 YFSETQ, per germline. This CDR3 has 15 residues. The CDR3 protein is CASSSSGTVNTEAFF. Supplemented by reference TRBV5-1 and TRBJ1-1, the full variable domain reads KAGVTQTPRYLIKTRGQQVTLSCSPISGHRSVSWYQQTPGQGLQFLFEYFSETQRNKGNFPGRFSGRQFSNSRSEMNVSTLELGDSALYLCASSSSGTVNTEAFFGQGTRLTVV.

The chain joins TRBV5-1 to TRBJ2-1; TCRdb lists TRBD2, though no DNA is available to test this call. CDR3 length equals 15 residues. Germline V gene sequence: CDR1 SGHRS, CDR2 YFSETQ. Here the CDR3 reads CASSELAGEYNEQFF.

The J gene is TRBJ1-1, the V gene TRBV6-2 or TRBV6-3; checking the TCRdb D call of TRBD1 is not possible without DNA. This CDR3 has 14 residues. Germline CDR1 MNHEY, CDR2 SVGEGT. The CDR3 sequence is CASSPQGVNTEAFF.

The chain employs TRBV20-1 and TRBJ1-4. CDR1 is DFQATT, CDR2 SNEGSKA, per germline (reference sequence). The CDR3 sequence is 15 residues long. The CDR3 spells CSARDLAFRMGKLFF.

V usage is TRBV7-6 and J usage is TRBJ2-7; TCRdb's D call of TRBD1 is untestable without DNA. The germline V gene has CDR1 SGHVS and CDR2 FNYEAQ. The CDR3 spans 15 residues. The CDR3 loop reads CASTPAQGNTYEQYF.

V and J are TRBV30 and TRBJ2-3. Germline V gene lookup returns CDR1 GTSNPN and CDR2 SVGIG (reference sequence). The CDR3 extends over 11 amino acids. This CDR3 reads CAWSVRDTQYF.

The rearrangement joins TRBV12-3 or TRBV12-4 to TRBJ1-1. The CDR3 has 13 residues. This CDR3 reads CASSFASRTEAFF.

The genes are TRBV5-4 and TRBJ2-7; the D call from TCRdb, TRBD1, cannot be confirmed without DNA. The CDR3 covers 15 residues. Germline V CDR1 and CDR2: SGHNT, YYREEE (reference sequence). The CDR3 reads CASSPGGRGTYEQYF. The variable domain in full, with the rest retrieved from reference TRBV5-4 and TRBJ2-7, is ETGVTQSPTHLIKTRGQQVTLRCSSQSGHNTVSWYQQALGQGPQFIFQYYREEENGRGNFPPRFSGLQFPNYSSELNVNALELDDSALYLCASSPGGRGTYEQYFGPGTRLTVT.

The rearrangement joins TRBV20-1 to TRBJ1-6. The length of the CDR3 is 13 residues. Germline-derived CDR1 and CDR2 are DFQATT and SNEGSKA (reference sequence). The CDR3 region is CSAGVSYNSPLHF.

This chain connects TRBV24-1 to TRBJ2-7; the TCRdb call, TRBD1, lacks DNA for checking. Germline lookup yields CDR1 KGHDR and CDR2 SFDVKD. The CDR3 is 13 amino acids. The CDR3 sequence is CATSDPGGGEQYF.

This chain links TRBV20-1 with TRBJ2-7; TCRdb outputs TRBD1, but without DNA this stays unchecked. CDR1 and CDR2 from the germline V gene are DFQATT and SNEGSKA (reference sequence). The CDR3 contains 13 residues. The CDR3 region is CSAPNGDIEEQYF.

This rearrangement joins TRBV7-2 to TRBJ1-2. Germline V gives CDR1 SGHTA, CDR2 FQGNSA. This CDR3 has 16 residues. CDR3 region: CASSPQEGMNFYGYTF.

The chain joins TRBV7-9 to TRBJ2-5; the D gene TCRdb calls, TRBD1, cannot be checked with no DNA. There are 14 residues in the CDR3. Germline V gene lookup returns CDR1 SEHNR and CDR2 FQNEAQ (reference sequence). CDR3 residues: CASSLQGRWETQYF.

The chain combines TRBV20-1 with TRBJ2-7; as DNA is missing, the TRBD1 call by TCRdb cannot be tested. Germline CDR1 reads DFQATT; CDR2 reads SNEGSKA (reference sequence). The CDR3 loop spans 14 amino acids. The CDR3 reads CSARRRTGEYEQYF.

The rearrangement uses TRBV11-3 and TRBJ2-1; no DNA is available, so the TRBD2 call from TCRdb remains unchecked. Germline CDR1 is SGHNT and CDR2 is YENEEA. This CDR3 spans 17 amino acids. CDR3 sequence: CASSLGRLAGGEGEQFF.

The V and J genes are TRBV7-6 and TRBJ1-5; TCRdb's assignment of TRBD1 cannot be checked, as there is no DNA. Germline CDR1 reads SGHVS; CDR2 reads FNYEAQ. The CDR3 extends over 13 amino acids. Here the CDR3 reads CASSLTRGQPQHF.

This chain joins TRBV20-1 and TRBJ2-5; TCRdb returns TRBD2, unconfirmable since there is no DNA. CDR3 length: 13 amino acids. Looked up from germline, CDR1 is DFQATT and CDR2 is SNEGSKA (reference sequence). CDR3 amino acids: CSAGGGAGETQYF.